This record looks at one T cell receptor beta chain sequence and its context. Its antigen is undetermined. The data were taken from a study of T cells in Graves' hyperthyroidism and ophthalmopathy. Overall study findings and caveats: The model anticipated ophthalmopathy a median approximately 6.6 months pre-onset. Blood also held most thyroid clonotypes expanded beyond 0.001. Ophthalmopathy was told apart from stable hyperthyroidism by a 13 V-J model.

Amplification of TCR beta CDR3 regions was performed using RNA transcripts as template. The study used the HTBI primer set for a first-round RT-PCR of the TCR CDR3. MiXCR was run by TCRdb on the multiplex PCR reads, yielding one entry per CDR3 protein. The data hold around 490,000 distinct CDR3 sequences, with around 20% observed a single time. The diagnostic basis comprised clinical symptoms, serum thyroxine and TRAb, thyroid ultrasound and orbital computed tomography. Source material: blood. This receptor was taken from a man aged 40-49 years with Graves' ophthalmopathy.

CDR3 amino acids: CASRLLTGLAEAFF. In nucleotides, the CDR3 is TGTGCCAGTAGACTCCTGACGGGACTCGCTGAAGCTTTCTTT. The gene calls are TRBV19 and TRBJ1-1; a possible D gene is TRBD1 (5 bases). CDR3 size: 14 residues. Trimming left V 6 bases short and J 6 bases short, with 17 bases between. Germline values: CDR1 LNHDA, CDR2 SQIVND (reference sequence). Supplemented by reference TRBV19 and TRBJ1-1, the full variable domain reads DGGITQSPKYLFRKEGQNVTLSCEQNLNHDAMYWYRQDPGQGLRLIYYSQIVNDFQKGDIAEGYSVSREKKESFPLTVTSAQKNPTAFYLCASRLLTGLAEAFFGQGTRLTVV.